The rows below give T cell receptor beta chains drawn from one sample of a study of blood T cell repertoires in COVID-19. Repertoires were generated with immunoSEQ multiplex PCR, while TCRdb's copy carries only in-frame clones and drops some. The table lists about 120,000 clones, 80% to 90% of them singletons. The sample consisted of peripheral blood. These receptors originate from a human donor in a cohort sampled during active COVID-19. The CDR3 runs from the conserved cysteine through the conserved F or W. D genes are given only for firm matches. A row's size may be missing; if present it is once, few, many or a size class.

D gene | clone size | J gene | V gene | CDR3 protein | CDR3 DNA
TRBD1 | once | TRBJ2-5 | TRBV6-5 | CASSQGQGARETQYF | TGTGCCAGCAGTCAGGGACAGGGGGCTAGAGAGACCCAGTACTTC
. | once | TRBJ2-2 | TRBV10-2 | CASRDTGLPNTGELFF | TGCGCCAGCAGGGACACAGGGCTTCCGAACACCGGGGAGCTGTTTTTT
TRBD1 | once | TRBJ1-1 | TRBV5-1 | CASSLGGQALMNTEAFF | TGCGCCAGCAGCTTAGGGGGACAGGCGTTAATGAACACTGAAGCTTTCTTT
. | once | TRBJ1-1 | TRBV20-1 | CREGPRREAFF | TGCAGGGAGGGGCCTCGAAGGGAAGCTTTCTTT
TRBD2 | . | TRBJ2-7 | TRBV7-6 | CASSRGTSGGSYEQYF | TGTGCCAGCAGCCGAGGGACTAGCGGGGGCTCCTACGAGCAGTACTTC
. | . | TRBJ1-2 | TRBV7-6 | CASSLGPTPGLTNYGYTF | TGTGCCAGCAGCTTAGGACCTACCCCGGGACTTACTAACTATGGCTACACCTTC
. | . | TRBJ1-5 | TRBV3-1/TRBV3-2 | CASSQTGSHQPQHF | TGTGCCAGCAGCCAAACAGGGTCGCATCAGCCCCAGCATTTT
. | once | TRBJ1-5 | TRBV24-1 | CARESGKPQHF | TGTGCCCGGGAAAGTGGAAAGCCCCAGCATTTT
. | . | TRBJ2-1 | TRBV25-1 | CASSGRGGLPYNEQFF | TGTGCCAGCTCAGGAAGGGGGGGGCTTCCCTACAATGAGCAGTTCTTC
. | . | TRBJ2-5 | TRBV24-1 | CATSSGWRAEETQYF | TGTGCCACCAGTTCAGGGTGGAGGGCGGAAGAGACCCAGTACTTC
TRBD1 | . | TRBJ1-1 | TRBV10-2 | CASRSGTGVTEAFF | TGCGCCAGCAGATCCGGGACAGGAGTCACTGAAGCTTTCTTT
. | few | TRBJ2-1 | TRBV28 | CASRPGQSNYNEQFF | TGTGCCAGCAGACCAGGTCAGAGCAACTACAATGAGCAGTTCTTC
TRBD2 | . | TRBJ2-1 | TRBV7-2 | CASSWTGGLAGAFGNEQFF | TGTGCCAGCAGCTGGACAGGGGGACTAGCGGGGGCGTTCGGGAATGAGCAGTTCTTC
. | . | TRBJ2-1 | TRBV6-2/TRBV6-3 | CASSYLQINNEQFF | TGTGCCAGCAGTTACTTACAGATTAACAATGAGCAGTTCTTC
TRBD1 | . | TRBJ2-5 | TRBV6-5 | CASRSLEGAEETQYF | TGTGCCAGTCGATCCCTTGAGGGGGCGGAGGAGACCCAGTACTTC
TRBD2 | . | TRBJ2-5 | TRBV3-1/TRBV3-2 | CASSPGLVWETQYF | TGTGCCAGCAGCCCCGGACTAGTTTGGGAGACCCAGTACTTC
. | . | TRBJ1-2 | TRBV27 | CASSSQGYGYTF | TGTGCCAGCAGTTCACAGGGATATGGCTACACCTTC
TRBD2 | . | TRBJ2-1 | TRBV4-3 | CASSQVVAGAGEQFF | TGCGCCAGCAGCCAAGTAGTAGCGGGGGCAGGGGAGCAGTTCTTC
. | . | TRBJ2-5 | TRBV5-6 | CASSLRLAETQYF | TGTGCCAGCAGCTTGCGTCTAGCGGAGACCCAGTACTTC
TRBD1 | once | TRBJ1-2 | TRBV6-1 | CASSEATGGYYGYTF | TGTGCCAGCAGTGAAGCGACAGGGGGGTACTATGGCTACACCTTC
. | . | TRBJ1-2 | TRBV6-6 | CASSYGAANYGYTF | TGTGCCAGCAGTTACGGGGCAGCGAACTATGGCTACACCTTC
. | . | TRBJ2-1 | TRBV19 | CASSTTSVHEQFF | TGTGCCAGTAGCACGACTAGTGTTCATGAGCAGTTCTTC
TRBD2 | . | TRBJ2-7 | TRBV2 | CASSAGLLTNYEQYF | TGTGCCAGCAGCGCGGGACTACTTACGAACTACGAGCAGTACTTC
TRBD1 | . | TRBJ2-1 | TRBV19 | CASSKQGRDEQFF | TGTGCCAGTAGTAAACAGGGGAGAGATGAGCAGTTCTTC
. | . | TRBJ2-3 | TRBV1 | CTSSQGFLAGTDTQYF | TGCACCAGCAGCCAAGGTTTCCTAGCGGGGACAGATACGCAGTATTTT
TRBD1 | . | TRBJ1-2 | TRBV2 | CASSRDRGQGGYTF | TGTGCCAGCAGCCGCGACAGGGGGCAAGGCGGCTACACCTTC
. | few | TRBJ1-1 | TRBV5-5 | CASARSESRGTEAFF | TGTGCCAGCGCCCGGTCGGAGAGCCGCGGCACTGAAGCTTTCTTT
. | few | TRBJ1-1 | TRBV11-2 | CASSFMRGTEAFF | TGTGCCAGCAGCTTTATGCGAGGTACTGAAGCTTTCTTT
. | . | TRBJ2-2 | TRBV24-1 | CASQGGVTTGELFF | TGTGCCTCACAGGGAGGGGTCACCACCGGGGAGCTGTTTTTT
. | . | TRBJ2-3 | TRBV28 | CASSLSQGLGTDTQYF | TGTGCCAGCAGTTTATCTCAGGGGTTGGGCACAGATACGCAGTATTTT
TRBD1 | . | TRBJ2-3 | TRBV24-1 | CATSRDRVTDTQYF | TGTGCCACCAGTAGGGACAGGGTCACAGATACGCAGTATTTT
. | . | TRBJ1-6 | TRBV5-1 | CASSLASVSGVGSPLHF | TGCGCCAGCAGCTTGGCCAGCGTCTCAGGGGTTGGATCACCCCTCCACTTT
TRBD1 | . | TRBJ1-2 | TRBV4-3 | CASSQDLDRDGYTF | TGCGCCAGCAGCCAAGACCTTGACAGGGATGGCTACACCTTC
TRBD1 | . | TRBJ1-5 | TRBV2 | CASSPQTGGAGYSNQPQHF | TGTGCCAGCAGCCCTCAAACAGGGGGCGCGGGATATAGCAATCAGCCCCAGCATTTT
TRBD2 | . | TRBJ2-4 | TRBV18 | CASSPPRGDIENIQYF | TGTGCCAGCTCACCACCACGGGGGGATATAGAAAACATTCAGTACTTC
. | . | TRBJ2-2 | TRBV3-1/TRBV3-2 | CASSQGAGELFF | TGTGCCAGCAGCCAAGGGGCTGGGGAGCTGTTTTTT